This T cell receptor (beta chain) was found in a study of blood T cell repertoires in COVID-19. About the research overall: T cells, B-cell-depleted T cells, or PBMCs provided the cDNA or gDNA that served as material.

Clones were sequenced by immunoSEQ multiplex PCR, and TCRdb holds only the in-frame ones, with some missing. The data show nearly 200,000 clones, approximately 83% seen once. Germline V gene data show CDR1 as LNHDA and CDR2 as SQIVND (reference sequence). After removal of 7 bases from V and 4 bases from J, the junction contained 4 bases not matched to a gene. This CDR3 is built from 13 residues. The receptor was derived from a man between 35 and 55 years old who had recovered from COVID-19. Specimen: PBMCs or T cells enriched from blood (not recorded which). This sequence joins TRBV19 and TRBJ1-1; 9 nucleotides line up with TRBD1. CDR3 bases: TGTGCCAGTAAGGGGGACAGGGTCACTGAAGCTTTCTTT. This encodes CASKGDRVTEAFF.